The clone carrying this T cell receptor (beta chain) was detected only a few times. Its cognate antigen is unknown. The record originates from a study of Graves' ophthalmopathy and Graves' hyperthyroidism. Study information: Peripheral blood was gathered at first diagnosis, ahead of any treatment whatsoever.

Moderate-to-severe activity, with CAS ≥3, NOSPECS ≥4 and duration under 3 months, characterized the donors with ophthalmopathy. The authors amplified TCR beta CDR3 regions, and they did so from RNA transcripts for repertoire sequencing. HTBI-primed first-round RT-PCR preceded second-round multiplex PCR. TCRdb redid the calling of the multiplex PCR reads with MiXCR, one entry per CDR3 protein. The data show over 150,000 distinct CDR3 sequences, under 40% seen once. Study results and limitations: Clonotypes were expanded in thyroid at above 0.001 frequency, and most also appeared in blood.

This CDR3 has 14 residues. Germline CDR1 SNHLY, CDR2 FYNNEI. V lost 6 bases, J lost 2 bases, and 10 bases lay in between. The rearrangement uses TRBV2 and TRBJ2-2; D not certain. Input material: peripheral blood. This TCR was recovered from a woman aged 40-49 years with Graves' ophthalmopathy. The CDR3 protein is CASRMDGNTGELFF. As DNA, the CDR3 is TGTGCCAGCAGGATGGACGGTAACACCGGGGAGCTGTTTTTT. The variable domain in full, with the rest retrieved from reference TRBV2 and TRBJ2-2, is EPEVTQTPSHQVTQMGQEVILRCVPISNHLYFYWYRQILGQKVEFLVSFYNNEISEKSEIFDDQFSVERPDGSNFTLKIRSTKLEDSAMYFCASRMDGNTGELFFGEGSRLTVL.